This TCR beta chain stems from a study of cytomegalovirus exposure and HLA in healthy donors. Generated by immunoSEQ multiplex PCR, the TCRdb table keeps only in-frame clones and is missing some. The table shows tens of thousands of clones, with roughly 90% occurring only once. The V gene end was trimmed by 3 bases and the J gene end by 8 bases; junction bases not matched to a gene: 3. The CDR3 loop spans 14 amino acids. Germline V gives CDR1 MNHEY, CDR2 SVGAGI. The source material was PBMCs. The J gene is TRBJ1-4, the V gene TRBV6-5; 10 positions agree with TRBD1. This TCR was recovered from a woman aged 18-35 years in good health and CMV-seropositive. Here the CDR3 reads CASSYGQGGEKLFF. The CDR3 DNA follows: TGTGCCAGCAGTTATGGACAGGGGGGAGAAAAACTGTTTTTT.